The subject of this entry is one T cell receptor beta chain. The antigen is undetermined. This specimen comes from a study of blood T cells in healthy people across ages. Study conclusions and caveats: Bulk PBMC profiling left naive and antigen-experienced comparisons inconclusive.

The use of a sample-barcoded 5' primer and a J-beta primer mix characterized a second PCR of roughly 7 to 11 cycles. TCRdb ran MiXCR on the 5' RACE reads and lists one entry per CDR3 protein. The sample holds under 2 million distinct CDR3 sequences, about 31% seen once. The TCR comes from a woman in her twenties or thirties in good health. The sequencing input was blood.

CDR3: CSARLAVPYNEQFF. The CDR3 DNA sequence: TGCAGTGCTAGGCTAGCGGTACCATACAATGAGCAGTTCTTC. V usage is TRBV20-1 and J usage is TRBJ2-1; TRBD2 agrees at 7 bases. CDR1 and CDR2 from the germline V gene are DFQATT and SNEGSKA (reference sequence). Trimming removed 3 bases from V and 4 bases from J; junction bases left unmatched: 6. The CDR3 contains 14 residues.